This TCR beta chain is drawn from a study of blood T cell dynamics during melanoma immunotherapy. As for time point: pre-treatment baseline. The protocol was immunoSEQ multiplex PCR, while the TCRdb copy is restricted to in-frame clones and leaves out a portion. The sample yields roughly 4,200 clones, around 80% seen once. V was clipped by 0 bases and J by 5 bases; unmatched bases: 7. CDR3 length: 15 residues. The germline V gene has CDR1 MNHEY and CDR2 SVGAGI. A single count supports this clone. This TCR came from a human donor with melanoma. The sample was blood, taken from a patient treated with checkpoint blockade. V usage is TRBV6-5 and J usage is TRBJ2-7; 7 bases fit TRBD1. The CDR3 coding sequence is TGTGCCAGCAGTTACTCGCCAACAGGGGTCCACGAGCAGTACTTC. This codes for CASSYSPTGVHEQYF.